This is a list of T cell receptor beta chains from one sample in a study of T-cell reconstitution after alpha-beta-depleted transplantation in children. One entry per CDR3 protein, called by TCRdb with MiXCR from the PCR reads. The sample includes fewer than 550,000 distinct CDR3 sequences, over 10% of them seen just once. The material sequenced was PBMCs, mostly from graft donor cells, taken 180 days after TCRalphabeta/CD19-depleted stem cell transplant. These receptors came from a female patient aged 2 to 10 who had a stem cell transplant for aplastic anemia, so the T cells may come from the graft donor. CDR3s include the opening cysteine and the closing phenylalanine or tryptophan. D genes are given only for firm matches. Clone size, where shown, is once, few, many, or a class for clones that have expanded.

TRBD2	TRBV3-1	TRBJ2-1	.	TGTGCCAGCAGCCAAGATACTCCTAGCGGGAGTAATGAGCAGTTCTTC	CASSQDTPSGSNEQFF
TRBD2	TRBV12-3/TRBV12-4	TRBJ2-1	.	TGTGCCAGCAGTCCGGAGGGGAGGGCCTTCAATGAGCAGTTCTTC	CASSPEGRAFNEQFF
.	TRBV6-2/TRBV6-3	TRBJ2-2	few	TGTGCCAGCAACCCATGGAGGAGGTCTGGCACCGGGGAGCTGTTTTTT	CASNPWRRSGTGELFF
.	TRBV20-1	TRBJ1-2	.	TGCAGTGCTAGAGATCCCACGGAGGGACTTGCCTATGGCTACACCTTC	CSARDPTEGLAYGYTF
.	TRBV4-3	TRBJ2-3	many	TGCGCCAGCAGCCTTGGGGCAGGCCCTAGCACAGATACGCAGTATTTT	CASSLGAGPSTDTQYF
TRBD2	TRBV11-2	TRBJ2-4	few	TGTGCCAGCAGCTTATTCCTAGCGGGAGGGCCGGCCAAAAACATTCAGTACTTC	CASSLFLAGGPAKNIQYF
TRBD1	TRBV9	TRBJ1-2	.	TGTGCCAGCAGCGTAGCGCGGACAGGGGGTTACTATGGCTACACCTTC	CASSVARTGGYYGYTF
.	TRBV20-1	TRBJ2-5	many	TGCAGTGCTAGACCTCCGGGACCAGCGGTGGAGACCCAGTACTTC	CSARPPGPAVETQYF
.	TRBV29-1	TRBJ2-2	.	TGCAGCGTTGTTGAGACCTCCTGGGGCGGGGAGCTGTTTTTT	CSVVETSWGGELFF
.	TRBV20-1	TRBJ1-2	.	TGCAGTGCTAGAGCTCCGGACCGATATGGCTACACCTTC	CSARAPDRYGYTF
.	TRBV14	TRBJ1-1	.	TGTGCCAGCAGCCCTATCTCCAGATCGGTGAACACTGAAGCTTTCTTT	CASSPISRSVNTEAFF
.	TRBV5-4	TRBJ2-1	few	TGTGCCAGCAGTTTCCCCGGGACCACAACCTCTGAGCAGTTCTTC	CASSFPGTTTSEQFF
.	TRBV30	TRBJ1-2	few	TGTGCCTGGAGTGGAGGCGGCGGCTACACCTTC	CAWSGGGGYTF
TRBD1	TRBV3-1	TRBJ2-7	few	TGTGCCAGCAGCTCCTGGGACAGGGGGCGGTACGAGCAGTACTTC	CASSSWDRGRYEQYF
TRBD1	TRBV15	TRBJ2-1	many	TGTGCCACCAGCAGGGTTGGACAGGGATATTACCCAGCCTACAATGAGCAGTTCTTC	CATSRVGQGYYPAYNEQFF
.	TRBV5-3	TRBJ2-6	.	TGTGCCATGAGCTTGGGGCCGCCGGGTGCTGGCAGGACTTTC	CAMSLGPPGAGRTF
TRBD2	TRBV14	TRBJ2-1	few	TGTGCCAGCAGCCAAGGTTGGCTAAAGCGGGACCATGAGCAGTTCTTC	CASSQGWLKRDHEQFF
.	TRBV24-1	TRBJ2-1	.	TGTGCCACCAGTGATGGGCCCTACAATGAGCAGTTCTTC	CATSDGPYNEQFF
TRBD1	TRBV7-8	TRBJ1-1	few	TGTGCCAGCAGTAACAGGGGATCATGGTACACTGAAGCTTTCTTT	CASSNRGSWYTEAFF
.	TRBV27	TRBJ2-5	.	TGTGCCGTGGGTCAACAAGAGACCCAGTACTTC	CAVGQQETQYF
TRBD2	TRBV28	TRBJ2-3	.	TGTGCCAGCAGTGCTAGCGGGCGCCCAGATACGCAGTATTTT	CASSASGRPDTQYF
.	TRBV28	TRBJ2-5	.	TGTGCCAGCACAGGAATCAAGGGGCCGTACCAAGAGACCCAGTACTTC	CASTGIKGPYQETQYF
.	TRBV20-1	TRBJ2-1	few	TGCAGTGCTAGGGGGCCCGGAGTTGTGGGATTCTACAATGAGCAGTTCTTC	CSARGPGVVGFYNEQFF